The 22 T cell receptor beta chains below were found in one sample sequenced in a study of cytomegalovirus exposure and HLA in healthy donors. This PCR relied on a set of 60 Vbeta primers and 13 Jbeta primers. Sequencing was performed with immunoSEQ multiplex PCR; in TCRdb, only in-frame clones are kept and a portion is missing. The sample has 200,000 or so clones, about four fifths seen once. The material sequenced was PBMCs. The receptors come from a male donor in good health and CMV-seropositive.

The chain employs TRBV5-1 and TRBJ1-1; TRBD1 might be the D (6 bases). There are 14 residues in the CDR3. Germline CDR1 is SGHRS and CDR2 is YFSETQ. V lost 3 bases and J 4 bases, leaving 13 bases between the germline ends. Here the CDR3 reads CASSSGQPRTEAFF. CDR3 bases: TGCGCCAGCAGCTCCGGACAGCCCCGCACTGAAGCTTTCTTT.

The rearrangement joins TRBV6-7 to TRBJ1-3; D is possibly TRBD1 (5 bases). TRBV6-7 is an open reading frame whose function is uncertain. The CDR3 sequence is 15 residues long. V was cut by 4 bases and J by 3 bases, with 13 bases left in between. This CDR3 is CASSCGTLDGNTIYF. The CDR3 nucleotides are TGTGCCAGCAGTTGTGGGACTCTGGATGGAAACACCATATATTTT.

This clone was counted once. The CDR3 here is CASSPGTGRTGNEKLFF. In DNA form, the CDR3 reads TGTGCCAGCAGTCCCGGGACAGGGAGGACTGGGAATGAAAAACTGTTTTTT. The chain carries TRBV2 and TRBJ1-4, with 9 bases that match TRBD1. After removal of 5 bases from V and 5 bases from J, the junction contained 12 bases not matched to a gene. Germline V gene data show CDR1 as SNHLY and CDR2 as FYNNEI. The CDR3 consists of 17 residues.

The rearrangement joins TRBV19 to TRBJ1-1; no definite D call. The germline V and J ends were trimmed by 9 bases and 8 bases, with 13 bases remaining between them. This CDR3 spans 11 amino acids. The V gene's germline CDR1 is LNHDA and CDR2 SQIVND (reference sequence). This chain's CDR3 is CASGQRGEAFF. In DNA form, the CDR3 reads TGTGCCAGCGGTCAGCGAGGAGAAGCTTTCTTT.

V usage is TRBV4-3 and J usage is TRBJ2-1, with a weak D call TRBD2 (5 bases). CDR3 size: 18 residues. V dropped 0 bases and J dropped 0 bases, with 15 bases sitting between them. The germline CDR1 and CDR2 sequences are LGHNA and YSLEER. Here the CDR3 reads CASSQESGRRSSYNEQFF. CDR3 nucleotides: TGCGCCAGCAGCCAAGAAAGCGGACGGCGAAGCTCCTACAATGAGCAGTTCTTC.

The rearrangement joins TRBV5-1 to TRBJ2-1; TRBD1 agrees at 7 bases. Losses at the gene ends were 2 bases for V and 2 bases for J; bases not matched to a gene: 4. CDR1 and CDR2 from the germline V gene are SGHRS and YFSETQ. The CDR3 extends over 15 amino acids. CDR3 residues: CASSLGQAPYNEQFF. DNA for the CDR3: TGCGCCAGCAGCTTAGGACAGGCCCCCTACAATGAGCAGTTCTTC.

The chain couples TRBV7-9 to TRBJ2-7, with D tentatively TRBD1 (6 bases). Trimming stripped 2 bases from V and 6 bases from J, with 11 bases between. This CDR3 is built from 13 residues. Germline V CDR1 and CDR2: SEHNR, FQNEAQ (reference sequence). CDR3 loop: CASSLQGTLEQYF. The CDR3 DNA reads TGTGCCAGCAGCTTACAGGGGACCCTCGAGCAGTACTTC.

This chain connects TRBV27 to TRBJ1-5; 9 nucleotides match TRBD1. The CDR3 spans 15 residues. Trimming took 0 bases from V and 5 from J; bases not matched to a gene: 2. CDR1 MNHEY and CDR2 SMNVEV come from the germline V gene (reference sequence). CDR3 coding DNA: TGTGCCAGCAGTTTATCGGGGACAGGGCATCAGCCCCAGCATTTT. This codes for CASSLSGTGHQPQHF.

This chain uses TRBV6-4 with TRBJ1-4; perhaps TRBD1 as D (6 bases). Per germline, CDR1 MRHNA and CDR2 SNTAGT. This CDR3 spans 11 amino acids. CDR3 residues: CVGGQGEKLFF. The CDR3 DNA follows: TGTGTCGGGGGGCAAGGTGAAAAACTGTTTTTT.

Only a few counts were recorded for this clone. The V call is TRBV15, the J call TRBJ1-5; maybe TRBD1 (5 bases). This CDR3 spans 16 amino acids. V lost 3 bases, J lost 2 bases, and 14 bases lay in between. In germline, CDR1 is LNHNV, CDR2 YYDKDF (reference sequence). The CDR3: CATSRGRGAGNQPQHF. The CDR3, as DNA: TGTGCCACCAGCAGGGGGAGGGGAGCGGGCAATCAGCCCCAGCATTTT.

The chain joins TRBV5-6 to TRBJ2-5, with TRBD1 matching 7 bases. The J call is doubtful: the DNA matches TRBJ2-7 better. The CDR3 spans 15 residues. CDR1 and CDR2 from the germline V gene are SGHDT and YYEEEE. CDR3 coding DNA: TGTGCCAGCAGCTTGGGGGTTACAGGGGTCTACGAGCAGTACTTC. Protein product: CASSLGVTGVYEQYF.

The CDR3 DNA is TGTGCCAGCAGCTTAAATGGAGTCGGATCACCCCTCCACTTT. This gives the protein CASSLNGVGSPLHF. The genes are TRBV7-3 and TRBJ1-6; D not resolved. Trimming removed 1 base from V and 10 bases from J, with 11 bases in between. There are 14 residues in the CDR3. Per germline, CDR1 SGHTA and CDR2 FQGTGA.

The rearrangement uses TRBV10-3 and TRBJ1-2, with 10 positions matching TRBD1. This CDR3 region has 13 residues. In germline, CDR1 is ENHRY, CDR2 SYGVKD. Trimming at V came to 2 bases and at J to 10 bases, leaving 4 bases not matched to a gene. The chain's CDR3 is CAISEGQGVSYTF. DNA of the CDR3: TGTGCCATCAGTGAGGGACAGGGGGTGTCCTACACCTTC.

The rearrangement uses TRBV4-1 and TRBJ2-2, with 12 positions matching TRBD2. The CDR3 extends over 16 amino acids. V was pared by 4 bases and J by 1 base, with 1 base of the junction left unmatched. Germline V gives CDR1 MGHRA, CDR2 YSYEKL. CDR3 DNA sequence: TGCGCCAGCAGCCCGACTAGCGGGGGGAACACCGGGGAGCTGTTTTTT. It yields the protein CASSPTSGGNTGELFF.

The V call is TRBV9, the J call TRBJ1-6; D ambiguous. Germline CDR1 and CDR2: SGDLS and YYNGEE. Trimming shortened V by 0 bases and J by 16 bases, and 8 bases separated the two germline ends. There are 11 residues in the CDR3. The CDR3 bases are TGTGCCAGCAGCGTAGACGGTGAGCTCCACTTT. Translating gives CASSVDGELHF.

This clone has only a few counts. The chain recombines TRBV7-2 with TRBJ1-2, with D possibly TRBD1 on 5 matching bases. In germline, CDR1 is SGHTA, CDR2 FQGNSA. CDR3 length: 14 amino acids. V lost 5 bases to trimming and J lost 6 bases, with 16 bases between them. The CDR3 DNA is TGTGCCAGCAGCCGCCGACAGAACCCTCATGGCTACACCTTC. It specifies CASSRRQNPHGYTF.

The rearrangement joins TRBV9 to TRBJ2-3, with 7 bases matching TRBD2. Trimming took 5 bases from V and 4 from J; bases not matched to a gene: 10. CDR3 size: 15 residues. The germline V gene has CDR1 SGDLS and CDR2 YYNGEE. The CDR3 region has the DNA TGTGCCAGCAGTGACATGGGGGGAGGGCCAGATACGCAGTATTTT. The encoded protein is CASSDMGGGPDTQYF.

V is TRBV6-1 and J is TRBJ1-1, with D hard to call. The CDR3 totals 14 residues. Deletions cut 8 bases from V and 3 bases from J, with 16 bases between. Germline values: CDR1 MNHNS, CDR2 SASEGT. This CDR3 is CASSAWPGDTEAFF. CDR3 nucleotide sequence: TGTGCCAGCTCTGCGTGGCCCGGAGACACTGAAGCTTTCTTT.

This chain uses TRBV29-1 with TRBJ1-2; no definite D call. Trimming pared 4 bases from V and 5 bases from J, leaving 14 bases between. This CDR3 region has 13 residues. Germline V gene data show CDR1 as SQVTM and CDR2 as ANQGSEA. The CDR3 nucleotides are TGCAGCGTTGCTCGACCAGCGGAATATGGCTACACCTTC. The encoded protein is CSVARPAEYGYTF. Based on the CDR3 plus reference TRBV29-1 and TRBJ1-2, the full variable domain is SAVISQKPSRDICQRGTSLTIQCQVDSQVTMMFWYRQQPGQSLTLIATANQGSEATYESGFVIDKFPISRPNLTFSTLTVSNMSPEDSSIYLCSVARPAEYGYTFGSGTRLTVV.

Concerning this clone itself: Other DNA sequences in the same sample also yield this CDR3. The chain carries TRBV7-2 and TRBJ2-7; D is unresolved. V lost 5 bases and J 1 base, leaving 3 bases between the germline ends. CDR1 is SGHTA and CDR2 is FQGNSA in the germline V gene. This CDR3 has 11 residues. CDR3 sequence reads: CASSPSYEQYF. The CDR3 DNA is TGTGCCAGCAGCCCTTCCTACGAGCAGTACTTC. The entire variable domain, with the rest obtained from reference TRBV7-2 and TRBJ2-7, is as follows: GAGVSQSPSNKVTEKGKDVELRCDPISGHTALYWYRQSLGQGLEFLIYFQGNSAPDKSGLPSDRFSAERTGGSVSTLTIQRTQQEDSAVYLCASSPSYEQYFGPGTRLTVT.

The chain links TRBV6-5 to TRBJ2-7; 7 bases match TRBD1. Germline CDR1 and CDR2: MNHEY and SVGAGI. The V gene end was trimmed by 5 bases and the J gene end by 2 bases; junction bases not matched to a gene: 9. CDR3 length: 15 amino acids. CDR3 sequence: CASSISDRPPYEQYF. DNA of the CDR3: TGTGCCAGCAGTATTTCGGACAGGCCCCCCTACGAGCAGTACTTC.

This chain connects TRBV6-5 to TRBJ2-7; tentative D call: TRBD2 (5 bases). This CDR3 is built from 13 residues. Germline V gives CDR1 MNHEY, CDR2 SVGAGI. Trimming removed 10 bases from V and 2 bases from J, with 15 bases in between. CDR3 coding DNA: TGTGCCACCCACGAGGGTCTTCCCTACGAGCAGTACTTC. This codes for CATHEGLPYEQYF.